This passage covers 21 T cell receptor beta chains from one sample sequenced in a study of shared clonotypes between healthy human individuals. It was CD45RO-negative cells, positively selected for CCR7, that made up naive CD8 cells, with terminally differentiated effector memory CD45RA+ cells excluded. Clones were read by immunoSEQ multiplex PCR, and TCRdb kept only the in-frame ones, dropping some. The sample includes some 2.1 million clones, about 95% of them seen just once. Material for sequencing was naive CD8+ T cells sorted from blood. The receptors were sampled from a man aged 18 to 29 in good health.

V usage is TRBV11-1 and J usage is TRBJ1-6; the D is unclear. V lost 3 bases to trimming and J lost 0 bases, with 6 bases between them. This CDR3 has 15 amino acids. Germline CDR1 is SGHAT and CDR2 is FQDESV (reference sequence). CDR3 amino acids: CASSFGSSYNSPLHF. For the CDR3, the DNA is TGTGCCAGCAGCTTCGGTAGCTCCTATAATTCACCCCTCCACTTT.

The gene calls are TRBV6-6 and TRBJ2-1; possibly TRBD1 for D (5 bases). Germline CDR1 and CDR2: MNHNY and SVGAGI (reference sequence). Trimming stripped 5 bases from V and 6 bases from J, with 11 bases between. CDR3 length: 13 residues. The CDR3 loop is CASSPRGSNEQFF. The CDR3 DNA sequence: TGTGCCAGCAGTCCTAGGGGTAGCAATGAGCAGTTCTTC.

The chain carries TRBV4-3 and TRBJ2-1; 7 bases are shared with TRBD2. The V gene end was trimmed by 0 bases and the J gene end by 3 bases; junction bases not matched to a gene: 8. The CDR3 spans 17 residues. The germline V gene encodes CDR1 LGHNA and CDR2 YSLEER. The CDR3 region is CASSQDPSGEYYNEQFF. The CDR3 bases are TGCGCCAGCAGCCAAGATCCTAGCGGAGAGTACTACAATGAGCAGTTCTTC.

This sequence joins TRBV30 and TRBJ1-5; 8 nucleotides align to TRBD1. Germline V gives CDR1 GTSNPN, CDR2 SVGIG (reference sequence). The V gene end was trimmed by 3 bases and the J gene end by 2 bases; junction bases not matched to a gene: 6. CDR3 size: 15 residues. This chain's CDR3 is CAWSGEQGGNQPQHF. CDR3 DNA sequence: TGTGCCTGGAGCGGTGAACAGGGGGGCAATCAGCCCCAGCATTTT.

The chain uses TRBV5-1 and TRBJ2-3; D unclear. CDR3 size: 14 residues. Trimming stripped 1 base from V and 2 bases from J, with 8 bases between. CDR1 is SGHRS, CDR2 YFSETQ, per germline. This CDR3 is CASSLTAYTDTQYF. The CDR3, as DNA: TGCGCCAGCAGCTTGACAGCTTACACAGATACGCAGTATTTT.

V and J are TRBV30 and TRBJ1-1; D is perhaps TRBD1 (6 bases). CDR3 size: 16 residues. V was cut by 4 bases and J by 6 bases, with 24 bases left in between. The germline V gene encodes CDR1 GTSNPN and CDR2 SVGIG (reference sequence). This CDR3 is CAWIGGPHYLYAEAFF. The CDR3 DNA reads as TGTGCCTGGATCGGGGGGCCCCATTATCTGTACGCTGAAGCTTTCTTT.

The chain has TRBV7-9 and TRBJ2-6; TRBD1 might be the D (6 bases). Trimming took off 1 base at V and 2 bases at J, with 9 bases between the two ends. CDR3 length: 16 amino acids. CDR1 is SEHNR, CDR2 FQNEAQ, per germline (reference sequence). This CDR3 is CASSLGWDTGANVLTF. The DNA of the CDR3 is TGTGCCAGCAGCTTAGGGTGGGACACTGGGGCCAACGTCCTGACTTTC.

This clone is a singleton in its sample. The V and J genes are TRBV6-1 and TRBJ2-3; 11 bases line up with TRBD1. Unmatched junction bases numbered 7, after V lost 6 bases and J lost 5 bases. The CDR3 length is 15 residues. Germline V CDR1 and CDR2: MNHNS, SASEGT. The CDR3 here is CASRTGQGAIDTQYF. DNA of the CDR3: TGTGCCAGCAGGACCGGACAGGGGGCGATAGATACGCAGTATTTT.

The V call is TRBV19, the J call TRBJ2-4; tentative D call: TRBD2 (7 bases). V was trimmed by 1 base and J by 8 bases, leaving 27 bases between them. Looked up from germline, CDR1 is LNHDA and CDR2 is SQIVND (reference sequence). The CDR3 is 19 amino acids. CDR3 loop: CASSIALIGGPWGQDIQYF. As DNA, the CDR3 is TGTGCCAGTAGTATAGCTTTAATCGGGGGGCCATGGGGCCAGGACATTCAGTACTTC. The full variable domain, completed using reference TRBV19 and TRBJ2-4, is DGGITQSPKYLFRKEGQNVTLSCEQNLNHDAMYWYRQDPGQGLRLIYYSQIVNDFQKGDIAEGYSVSREKKESFPLTVTSAQKNPTAFYLCASSIALIGGPWGQDIQYFGAGTRLSVL.

This clone appeared once. This chain joins TRBV14 and TRBJ2-5, with D uncertain. The V gene lost 4 bases and the J gene lost 0 bases, with 9 bases spanning the gap. Germline CDR1 SGHDN, CDR2 FVKESK. The CDR3 contains 14 residues. Here the CDR3 DNA reads TGTGCCAGCAGCCTTTTAGAGTACCAAGAGACCCAGTACTTC. The encoded protein is CASSLLEYQETQYF.

The chain couples TRBV11-2 to TRBJ1-5; D is possibly TRBD1 (5 bases). V was pared by 1 base and J by 7 bases, with 11 bases between. CDR1 is SGHAT, CDR2 FQNNGV, per germline. This CDR3 has 14 residues. The CDR3 DNA reads TGTGCCAGCAGCTTAGGGGACCCAGGGCAGCCCCAGCATTTT. This encodes CASSLGDPGQPQHF.

The chain links TRBV4-3 to TRBJ2-1; D perhaps matches TRBD2 (6 bases). Germline V gene lookup returns CDR1 LGHNA and CDR2 YSLEER. The germline V and J ends were trimmed by 0 bases and 8 bases, with 14 bases remaining between them. The CDR3 consists of 15 residues. The CDR3 coding sequence is TGCGCCAGCAGCCAAGATTGGGGGGAGCTGGATGAGCAGTTCTTC. This sequence encodes CASSQDWGELDEQFF.

This sequence joins TRBV7-2 and TRBJ1-4; TRBD1 matches 7 bases. CDR3 length: 16 amino acids. The V gene end was trimmed by 4 bases and the J gene end by 6 bases; junction bases not matched to a gene: 11. CDR1 and CDR2 from the germline V gene are SGHTA and FQGNSA. The CDR3 DNA reads as TGTGCCAGCAGCTCCAACCCCGGGACAGCGGATGAAAAACTGTTTTTT. Translating gives CASSSNPGTADEKLFF.

V usage is TRBV30 and J usage is TRBJ2-7; D unresolved. This CDR3 is built from 16 residues. Looked up from germline, CDR1 is GTSNPN and CDR2 is SVGIG (reference sequence). The V gene lost 2 bases and the J gene lost 0 bases, with 17 bases spanning the gap. CDR3 DNA: TGTGCCTGGAGTAGATTGGGCGCGTTATCCTCCTACGAGCAGTACTTC. Translation: CAWSRLGALSSYEQYF.

This chain links TRBV19 with TRBJ2-1; D possibly corresponds to TRBD1 (6 bases). The V gene lost 6 bases and the J gene lost 4 bases, with 16 bases spanning the gap. Per the germline V gene, CDR1 is LNHDA and CDR2 is SQIVND (reference sequence). The CDR3 consists of 15 residues. CDR3: CASSPIMGAYNEQFF. CDR3 DNA: TGTGCCAGTAGCCCGATAATGGGGGCGTACAATGAGCAGTTCTTC.

V gene TRBV5-6 combines with J gene TRBJ2-5, with no clear D. Trimming stripped 2 bases from V and 5 bases from J, with 16 bases between. Germline V gene sequence: CDR1 SGHDT, CDR2 YYEEEE. The CDR3 consists of 15 residues. DNA of the CDR3: TGTGCCAGCAGCTTTTCCATAGAGGTGGGGGAGACCCAGTACTTC. This translates into CASSFSIEVGETQYF.

The CDR3 spells CARGPDEQYF. CDR3 sequence (DNA): TGTGCACGGGGACCGGACGAGCAGTACTTC. The chain recombines TRBV28 with TRBJ2-7, with D perhaps TRBD1 or TRBD2 (5 bases each). Germline CDR1 is MDHEN and CDR2 is SYDVKM. This CDR3 is built from 10 residues.

The rearrangement joins TRBV4-1 to TRBJ2-7; 12 nucleotides line up with TRBD2. The CDR3 is 13 residues long. After removal of 4 bases from V and 7 bases from J, the junction contained 2 bases not matched to a gene. Germline values: CDR1 MGHRA, CDR2 YSYEKL. CDR3: CASSPTSGGEQYF. The CDR3 DNA reads TGCGCCAGCAGCCCGACTAGCGGGGGTGAGCAGTACTTC.

The rearrangement links TRBV19 to TRBJ1-2; D is perhaps TRBD1 (5 bases). V shed 0 bases and J shed 8 bases, with 19 bases lying between them. The CDR3 loop spans 16 amino acids. Looked up from germline, CDR1 is LNHDA and CDR2 is SQIVND (reference sequence). This CDR3 is CASSIDRSGGWQGYTF. In DNA, the CDR3 is TGTGCCAGTAGTATAGATCGCAGCGGGGGATGGCAAGGCTACACCTTC.

This chain uses TRBV5-6 with TRBJ2-7; D remains ambiguous. Germline V CDR1 and CDR2: SGHDT, YYEEEE. This CDR3 region has 13 residues. Trimming stripped 1 base from V and 1 base from J, with 6 bases between. Written as DNA, the CDR3 is TGTGCCAGCAGCTTGCAGATTTCCTACGAGCAGTACTTC. Residues: CASSLQISYEQYF.

CDR3 sequence: CAWTPSGDIQYF. CDR3 nucleotides: TGTGCCTGGACCCCGTCGGGGGACATTCAGTACTTC. This chain links TRBV30 with TRBJ2-4; maybe TRBD2 (6 bases). Deletions cut 4 bases from V and 8 bases from J, with 12 bases between. The CDR3 totals 12 residues. Germline lookup yields CDR1 GTSNPN and CDR2 SVGIG (reference sequence). The full variable domain, completed using reference TRBV30 and TRBJ2-4, is SQTIHQWPATLVQPVGSPLSLECTVEGTSNPNLYWYRQAAGRGLQLLFYSVGIGQISSEVPQNLSASRPQDRQFILSSKKLLLSDSGFYLCAWTPSGDIQYFGAGTRLSVL.